These 22 T cell receptor beta chains were all obtained from the same sample, sequenced in a study of siplizumab effects on memory and regulatory T cells. Profiling relied on immunoSEQ multiplex PCR, and the TCRdb table lists in-frame clones only, not all of them. The sample has roughly 80,000 clones, about 91% seen once. Sequencing input: Tregs sorted from blood. The receptors here all came from a human donor in good health.

The genes are TRBV19 and TRBJ1-5; no reliable D call. Between the trimmed V and J ends, which lost 5 bases and 5 bases, there was a span of 10 bases. The CDR3 covers 13 residues. Germline-derived CDR1 and CDR2 are LNHDA and SQIVND (reference sequence). CDR3 amino acids: CASSLRRDQPQHF. CDR3 in DNA: TGTGCCAGTAGTTTAAGAAGGGATCAGCCCCAGCATTTT.

The rearrangement joins TRBV4-2 to TRBJ2-7; perhaps D is TRBD1 or TRBD2 (6 bases each). With 4 bases removed from V and 3 bases from J, the gap between germline ends came to 13 bases. This CDR3 is built from 14 residues. Germline CDR1 is LGHNA and CDR2 is YNFKEQ. CDR3 region: CASSPDGGVYEQYF. CDR3 bases: TGTGCCAGCAGCCCGGACGGGGGCGTCTACGAGCAGTACTTC.

The J gene is TRBJ2-5, the V gene TRBV5-6; 8 nucleotides agree with TRBD1. J was trimmed by 4 bases and V by 5 bases; bases with no gene match: 13. CDR1 is SGHDT, CDR2 YYEEEE, per germline. The CDR3 extends over 16 amino acids. CDR3 residues: CASSPAQGARGETQYF. In DNA form, the CDR3 reads TGTGCCAGCAGTCCTGCCCAGGGGGCGCGGGGAGAGACCCAGTACTTC.

The chain is built from TRBV19 and TRBJ1-6; 9 nucleotides align to TRBD1. Trimming took 7 bases from V and 10 from J; bases not matched to a gene: 8. The CDR3 loop spans 14 amino acids. Per germline, CDR1 LNHDA and CDR2 SQIVND (reference sequence). The CDR3 bases are TGTGCCAGTACAACGACAGGGGGGGGGTCACCCCTCCACTTT. As protein: CASTTTGGGSPLHF.

The chain links TRBV7-2 to TRBJ2-2; tentatively, D is TRBD1 (5 bases). The V end was cut by 3 bases, the J end by 3 bases, with 14 bases between. Germline CDR1 is SGHTA and CDR2 is FQGNSA. The CDR3 spans 16 residues. The CDR3, as DNA: TGTGCCAGCAGCTTTTTGGGGCAGGGCTACACCGGGGAGCTGTTTTTT. As protein: CASSFLGQGYTGELFF.

This sequence joins TRBV18 and TRBJ2-2; a possible D gene is TRBD1 (5 bases). The CDR3 sequence is 16 residues long. V shed 6 bases and J shed 3 bases, with 17 bases lying between them. CDR1 KGHSH and CDR2 LQKENI come from the germline V gene. The CDR3 coding sequence is TGTGCCAGCTCTCCTATGGGCAGGGCCGACACCGGGGAGCTGTTTTTT. Translation gives CASSPMGRADTGELFF.

This chain joins TRBV2 and TRBJ2-1; weak D call: TRBD2 (6 bases). Germline assignment: CDR1 SNHLY and CDR2 FYNNEI. Trimming removed 7 bases at V and 1 base at J, with 20 bases between. The CDR3 runs 17 residues. CDR3 DNA sequence: TGTGCCAGCAAGAAGCAAGGGACTGTAAGATCCTACAATGAGCAGTTCTTC. Amino acid sequence: CASKKQGTVRSYNEQFF. Combining the CDR3 with reference TRBV2 and TRBJ2-1 gives the whole variable domain EPEVTQTPSHQVTQMGQEVILRCVPISNHLYFYWYRQILGQKVEFLVSFYNNEISEKSEIFDDQFSVERPDGSNFTLKIRSTKLEDSAMYFCASKKQGTVRSYNEQFFGPGTRLTVL.

The V call is TRBV27, the J call TRBJ1-6, with 8 bases lining up with TRBD1. CDR1 and CDR2 (germline): MNHEY, SMNVEV (reference sequence). V shed 6 bases, J shed 4 bases, and the junction held 11 bases outside the gene matches. The CDR3 length is 17 residues. The CDR3 reads CASRGRDRQVYNSPLHF. The CDR3 DNA reads as TGTGCCAGCAGGGGCCGGGACAGGCAGGTGTATAATTCACCCCTCCACTTT.

The chain combines TRBV18 with TRBJ2-7; maybe TRBD2 (6 bases). The CDR3 has 14 amino acids. Trimming took off 3 bases at V and 3 bases at J, with 12 bases between the two ends. Germline V lookup: CDR1 KGHSH, CDR2 LQKENI. CDR3 sequence (DNA): TGTGCCAGCTCACCGAGCCCTAGCGTCTACGAGCAGTACTTC. It translates to CASSPSPSVYEQYF.

The chain has TRBV7-9 and TRBJ1-4, with no clear D. V lost 0 bases, J lost 6 bases, and 5 bases lay in between. The CDR3 loop spans 13 amino acids. The germline gives CDR1 SEHNR, CDR2 FQNEAQ (reference sequence). The CDR3, as DNA: TGTGCCAGCAGCTTAGCGAAGGATGAAAAACTGTTTTTT. Amino acid sequence: CASSLAKDEKLFF. The full variable domain, rest sourced from reference TRBV7-9 and TRBJ1-4, is DTGVSQNPRHKITKRGQNVTFRCDPISEHNRLYWYRQTLGQGPEFLTYFQNEAQLEKSRLLSDRFSAERPKGSFSTLEIQRTEQGDSAMYLCASSLAKDEKLFFGSGTQLSVL.

The count of this clone is one. The chain combines TRBV4-3 with TRBJ1-2; the D gene is possibly TRBD1 (5 bases). This CDR3 region has 14 residues. Germline V CDR1 and CDR2: LGHNA, YSLEER. V was shortened by 1 base and J by 6 bases, with 12 bases between the two germline ends. CDR3 sequence: CASSQGPGGDGYTF. CDR3 nucleotides: TGCGCCAGCAGCCAAGGGCCGGGAGGGGATGGCTACACCTTC.

CDR3: CASSLLTSSMGQQYF. DNA for the CDR3: TGTGCCAGCAGTTTATTGACTAGCTCAATGGGGCAGCAGTACTTC. The chain has TRBV28 and TRBJ2-7; 7 nucleotides match TRBD2. Germline CDR1 MDHEN, CDR2 SYDVKM. The junction had 11 bases not matched to a gene; V was cut back by 1 base and J by 8 bases. This CDR3 contains 15 residues.

Only a few counts were recorded for this clone. V is TRBV7-3 and J is TRBJ1-2; the match to TRBD1 covers 9 bases. Looked up from germline, CDR1 is SGHTA and CDR2 is FQGTGA. Trimming at V came to 5 bases and at J to 6 bases, leaving 7 bases not matched to a gene. CDR3 length: 14 residues. Written as DNA, the CDR3 is TGTGCCAGCAGCGCCCAACAGGGGGCTGATGGCTACACCTTC. Protein product: CASSAQQGADGYTF.

V and J are TRBV28 and TRBJ2-5; D is perhaps TRBD1 (5 bases). The last part of the DNA fits TRBJ2-7 better; the J call may be wrong. Germline assignment: CDR1 MDHEN and CDR2 SYDVKM. The CDR3 is 14 residues long. The CDR3 loop is CASSPLTETYEQYF. CDR3 bases: TGTGCCAGCAGTCCTTTGACAGAGACCTACGAGCAGTACTTC.

The table lists this clone with a count of one. V usage is TRBV6-4 and J usage is TRBJ2-5; tentatively, D is TRBD2 (6 bases). This CDR3 has 15 residues. With 7 bases removed from V and 5 bases from J, the gap between germline ends came to 20 bases. Germline values: CDR1 MRHNA, CDR2 SNTAGT. Here the CDR3 DNA reads TGTGCCAGCACTCGGCCGGACGTAGCGGAGGAGACCCAGTACTTC. Protein product: CASTRPDVAEETQYF.

V is TRBV19 and J is TRBJ2-2; the match to TRBD1 covers 9 bases. This CDR3 spans 15 amino acids. The trim removed 8 bases at V and 5 bases at J, leaving 9 bases unmatched. Germline CDR1 and CDR2: LNHDA and SQIVND (reference sequence). This CDR3 is CASHPGTGRTGELFF. As DNA, the CDR3 is TGTGCCAGTCACCCCGGGACAGGGCGGACCGGGGAGCTGTTTTTT.

This clone came up once. This chain joins TRBV19 and TRBJ2-3; D is undetermined. V dropped 1 base and J dropped 3 bases, with 17 bases sitting between them. The CDR3 totals 17 residues. Per the germline V gene, CDR1 is LNHDA and CDR2 is SQIVND (reference sequence). CDR3 in amino acids: CASSIGRTTWGTDTQYF. CDR3 in DNA: TGTGCCAGTAGTATAGGCAGAACTACTTGGGGTACAGATACGCAGTATTTT.

This clone has a handful of counts. V is TRBV6-5 and J is TRBJ1-2; D unclear. The CDR3 covers 12 residues. Germline-derived CDR1 and CDR2 are MNHEY and SVGAGI. The V and J ends lost 2 bases and 9 bases respectively, with 10 bases between them. CDR3 sequence: CASSYGRESYTF. CDR3 sequence (DNA): TGTGCCAGCAGTTACGGCCGGGAGAGCTACACCTTC.

The V gene is TRBV10-3, the J gene TRBJ2-5, with a weak D call TRBD1 (6 bases). V gave up 2 bases and J gave up 2 bases, with 9 bases separating them. Germline lookup yields CDR1 ENHRY and CDR2 SYGVKD. This CDR3 comprises 14 residues. DNA of the CDR3: TGTGCCATCAGTGAGGGACAGTATCAAGAGACCCAGTACTTC. Residues: CAISEGQYQETQYF.

The V and J genes are TRBV5-4 and TRBJ2-3; 9 positions agree with TRBD2. The CDR3 loop spans 16 amino acids. V lost 4 bases, J lost 3 bases, and 9 bases stayed unmatched. CDR1 and CDR2 from the germline V gene are SGHNT and YYREEE (reference sequence). The CDR3 loop is CASSRGRGGLTDTQYF. In nucleotides, the CDR3 is TGTGCCAGCAGCAGGGGGCGGGGGGGCCTGACAGATACGCAGTATTTT.

The chain is built from TRBV11-1 and TRBJ2-3; TRBD2 matches 10 bases. The V segment lost 5 bases and the J segment 0 bases; nucleotides outside the gene matches: 2. From germline, CDR1 is SGHAT and CDR2 FQDESV (reference sequence). This CDR3 is built from 15 residues. The DNA for the CDR3 is TGTGCCAGCAGCCCTAGCGGGGGTAGCACAGATACGCAGTATTTT. Translating it yields CASSPSGGSTDTQYF.

The genes are TRBV28 and TRBJ2-7; 12 nucleotides agree with TRBD2. V was pared by 3 bases and J by 3 bases, with 6 bases of the junction left unmatched. The CDR3 totals 16 residues. Germline CDR1 MDHEN, CDR2 SYDVKM. The chain's CDR3 is CASSLASGGVGYEQYF. The CDR3 DNA reads as TGTGCCAGCAGTTTGGCTAGCGGGGGGGTCGGCTACGAGCAGTACTTC.